The 2 T cell receptor beta chains listed next were all sequenced from one sample in a study of T cells after yellow fever vaccination. TCRdb itself ran the 5' RACE reads through MiXCR, one entry per CDR3 protein. The profile shows 150,000 to 200,000 distinct CDR3 sequences, 6% to 7.5% of them singletons. The sequencing here drew on CD4+ T cells sorted from PBMCs, taken about 5 days after the first yellow fever vaccination. These receptor sequences come from a man between 18 and 29 years old who received the YFV17D yellow fever vaccine.

V is TRBV2 and J is TRBJ1-2; 8 bases fit TRBD1. Germline trimming cut 6 bases from V and 6 bases from J; bases unmatched to any gene: 6. The CDR3 is made up of 13 amino acids. Germline CDR1 reads SNHLY; CDR2 reads FYNNEI. The CDR3 nucleotides read TGTGCCAGCAGAGCGGACAGGGCAGATGGCTACACCTTC. Its translation is CASRADRADGYTF.

The chain is built from TRBV5-4 and TRBJ2-1; D may match TRBD1 or TRBD2 (5 bases each). V was cut by 4 bases and J by 1 base, with 12 bases left in between. The germline V gene encodes CDR1 SGHNT and CDR2 YYREEE (reference sequence). The CDR3 spans 15 residues. As DNA, the CDR3 is TGTGCCAGCAGCCCGGGCAGGGAGTCCTACAATGAGCAGTTCTTC. It is translated as CASSPGRESYNEQFF.